The 3 T cell receptor beta chains presented below share a single source sample, sequenced in a study of shared clonotypes between healthy human individuals. Method: immunoSEQ multiplex PCR; TCRdb's copy keeps in-frame clones and lacks some. The sample has around 1,900,000 clones, around 93% seen once. CD8 cells classed as naive were CD45RO-negative and positively selected for CCR7, excluding terminally differentiated effector memory CD45RA+ cells. Specimen: naive CD8+ T cells from PBMCs. The receptors originated from a young man in good health. Some clones in this sample may be carry-over from other donors' samples.

In this sample, this clone turned up once. The chain is built from TRBV4-2 and TRBJ2-2; 9 bases match TRBD2. CDR3 length equals 17 residues. The germline gives CDR1 LGHNA, CDR2 YNFKEQ. Germline trimming cut 7 bases from V and 6 bases from J; bases unmatched to any gene: 15. CDR3 DNA: TGTGCCAGCACCCAGCTGGGTAGCGGGAGTGGGTCCGGGGAGCTGTTTTTT. This encodes CASTQLGSGSGSGELFF.

The chain is built from TRBV28 and TRBJ1-1, with D possibly matching TRBD1 (5 bases). The CDR3 covers 17 residues. Germline V lookup: CDR1 MDHEN, CDR2 SYDVKM. Deletions cut 3 bases from V and 0 bases from J, with 17 bases between. The CDR3 nucleotides are TGTGCCAGCAGTTTTCCGGGGCGAGGGCCGATGAACACTGAAGCTTTCTTT. Translating gives CASSFPGRGPMNTEAFF. Filled out from reference TRBV28 and TRBJ1-1, the complete variable domain reads DVKVTQSSRYLVKRTGEKVFLECVQDMDHENMFWYRQDPGLGLRLIYFSYDVKMKEKGDIPEGYSVSREKKERFSLILESASTNQTSMYLCASSFPGRGPMNTEAFFGQGTRLTVV.

The CDR3, as DNA: TGTGCCAGCAGTCCCGGGACTAGCATAGTAAATGAGCAGTTCTTC. This translates into CASSPGTSIVNEQFF. The rearrangement links TRBV11-1 to TRBJ2-1, with TRBD2 matching 9 bases. Losses at the gene ends were 6 bases for V and 7 bases for J; bases not matched to a gene: 10. The germline V gene has CDR1 SGHAT and CDR2 FQDESV (reference sequence). There are 15 residues in the CDR3.